This TCR beta chain was profiled in a study of blood T cell repertoires in COVID-19. The overall study: Acute and convalescent COVID-19 specimens originated in the United States, Italy and Spain. PBMCs, B-cell-depleted T cells, or T cells were the source of the cDNA or gDNA that made up the material.

In the study's own analysis: Estimates of nucleated cell counts were drawn from the amplification of reference gene primers. Measured with immunoSEQ multiplex PCR; TCRdb has only the in-frame clones, and not every one. V and J calls and clone size come straight from that table; D and trimming were deduced from the DNA. This table has under 250,000 clones, roughly 81% appearing once. From germline, CDR1 is SGHAT and CDR2 FQNNGV. Between the trimmed V and J ends, which lost 0 bases and 8 bases, there was a span of 14 bases. CDR3 length: 15 residues. This rearrangement joins TRBV11-2 to TRBJ2-1, with D possibly TRBD1 on 5 matching bases. The TCR originated in a woman aged 50 to 60 with active or convalescent COVID-19. The sequencing sample was made of peripheral blood. CDR3 protein: CASSLDLAGNYEQFF. The CDR3 region has the DNA TGTGCCAGCAGCTTAGATCTGGCAGGGAACTATGAGCAGTTCTTC.